This entry lists 20 T cell receptor beta chains sequenced from one sample in a study of blood T cell repertoires in COVID-19 (dated by TCRdb to 2018 to 2020). Receptor amplification or capture employed the immunoSEQ multiplex PCR assay. In its TCRdb copy, this immuneACCESS table keeps in-frame sequences only and misses some clones. Where compared with another copy, unresolved V genes explain less than half of these, and the others have no known cause. The sample yields over 85,000 clones; over 65% were counted once. The ten largest clones take up less than 5% of the sample. The source material was peripheral blood. These TCRs come from a human donor in a cohort sampled during active COVID-19.

V is TRBV12-2 and J is TRBJ1-6; the D call in the table, TRBD1, was not verified against the DNA. TRBV12-2 is assigned pseudogene status. The CDR3 contains 17 residues. The CDR3 DNA sequence: TGTGCAAGTCGCCCCACTCGAGACGACAGGGGGGAGTCACCCCTCCACTTT. It yields the protein CASRPTRDDRGESPLHF.

The chain has TRBV10-3 and TRBJ1-5, with D unresolved. The CDR3 is 15 residues long. V was clipped by 0 bases and J by 0 bases, with 6 bases between them. Germline lookup yields CDR1 ENHRY and CDR2 SYGVKD. CDR3 DNA: TGTGCCATCAGTGAGTCCAGTTATAGCAATCAGCCCCAGCATTTT. It is translated as CAISESSYSNQPQHF.

The chain links TRBV19 to TRBJ1-3; 8 bases fit TRBD1. Per the germline V gene, CDR1 is LNHDA and CDR2 is SQIVND (reference sequence). V shed 5 bases, J shed 8 bases, and the junction held 5 bases outside the gene matches. The CDR3 has 13 residues. The CDR3 loop reads CASSGTGVDTIYF. The CDR3 nucleotides read TGTGCCAGTAGTGGGACAGGAGTTGACACCATATATTTT.

The rearrangement links TRBV7-2 to TRBJ2-3, with D possibly being TRBD1 (7 bases). Looked up from germline, CDR1 is SGHTA and CDR2 is FQGNSA. CDR3 length: 15 amino acids. V was pared by 2 bases and J by 3 bases, with 12 bases between. CDR3 in amino acids: CASSLSRGATDTQYF. DNA of the CDR3: TGTGCCAGCAGCTTAAGCAGGGGGGCGACAGATACGCAGTATTTT.

This clone appeared a single time. The chain couples TRBV7-2 to TRBJ1-5; a possible D gene is TRBD1 (5 bases). This CDR3 spans 15 amino acids. In germline, CDR1 is SGHTA, CDR2 FQGNSA. V was shortened by 2 bases and J by 3 bases, with 11 bases between the two germline ends. The CDR3 bases are TGTGCCAGCAGCTTATCTACAGGTTCCAATCAGCCCCAGCATTTT. Translating it yields CASSLSTGSNQPQHF.

The chain uses TRBV7-9 and TRBJ2-5; D is perhaps TRBD2 (5 bases). This CDR3 contains 12 residues. V dropped 7 bases and J dropped 2 bases, with 8 bases sitting between them. Per germline, CDR1 SEHNR and CDR2 FQNEAQ (reference sequence). The CDR3 here is CASTAVQETQYF. CDR3 sequence (DNA): TGTGCCAGCACAGCGGTTCAAGAGACCCAGTACTTC.

The DNA of the CDR3 is TGTGCCAGTAGTATCACAGGACATAGCAATCAGCCCCAGCATTTT. Translation: CASSITGHSNQPQHF. The chain carries TRBV19 and TRBJ1-5, with a weak D call TRBD1 (5 bases). The CDR3 totals 15 residues. Trimming cost V 3 bases and J 0 bases, with 9 bases left between them. Germline V gives CDR1 LNHDA, CDR2 SQIVND (reference sequence).

The DNA for the CDR3 is TGTGCCAGCAGCCCCAGGGGTAGCACCCTCCGCAATGAGCAGTTCTTC. Residues: CASSPRGSTLRNEQFF. The J gene is TRBJ2-1, the V gene TRBV9; tentatively, D is TRBD1 (6 bases). Germline V gene lookup returns CDR1 SGDLS and CDR2 YYNGEE. This CDR3 is 16 amino acids long. V was pared by 4 bases and J by 6 bases, with 20 bases between.

J is TRBJ2-2 and V is TRBV7-2; D gene uncertain. Germline CDR1 is SGHTA and CDR2 is FQGNSA. V lost 6 bases, J lost 4 bases, and 9 bases lay in between. The CDR3 consists of 13 residues. The CDR3 loop reads CASRRVGTGELFF. DNA of the CDR3: TGTGCCAGCAGGAGAGTCGGCACCGGGGAGCTGTTTTTT.

This chain uses TRBV6-5 with TRBJ1-2; D call uncertain. Germline V CDR1 and CDR2: MNHEY, SVGAGI. This CDR3 comprises 14 residues. V was shortened by 0 bases and J by 8 bases, with 13 bases between the two germline ends. For the CDR3, the DNA is TGTGCCAGCAGTTACTCGCGGTCCCAAGCGGGCTACACCTTC. It encodes CASSYSRSQAGYTF.

V and J are TRBV19 and TRBJ1-2; possible D gene TRBD1, 5 bases. Between the trimmed V and J ends, which lost 7 bases and 5 bases, there was a span of 5 bases. The germline CDR1 and CDR2 sequences are LNHDA and SQIVND (reference sequence). This CDR3 is built from 10 residues. CDR3 DNA sequence: TGTGCCAGTAAGGGGTATGGCTACACCTTC. The encoded protein is CASKGYGYTF.

The rearrangement links TRBV6-6 to TRBJ1-5; 7 positions agree with TRBD1. Trimming at V came to 5 bases and at J to 5 bases, leaving 3 bases not matched to a gene. The CDR3 has 13 amino acids. Germline loops: CDR1 MNHNY, CDR2 SVGAGI (reference sequence). The CDR3 nucleotides read TGTGCCAGCAGTGCAGGGGGGCATCAGCCCCAGCATTTT. Translated, it gives CASSAGGHQPQHF.

Points on this clone: At one end the junction does not follow the germline gene, possibly because of a read error. The rearrangement uses TRBV7-9 and TRBJ2-5; D might be TRBD2 (5 bases). The germline V gene encodes CDR1 SEHNR and CDR2 FQNEAQ (reference sequence). The CDR3 contains 11 residues. In DNA, the CDR3 is TGTGCCAGCAGCTTTGGATACGGGGAGAACTTC. Its translation: CASSFGYGENF.

This clone was counted only a few times. The chain is built from TRBV7-8 and TRBJ2-5, with 7 bases matching TRBD1. CDR3 length equals 16 residues. V was clipped by 8 bases and J by 1 base; unmatched bases: 13. Germline V lookup: CDR1 SGHVS, CDR2 FQNEAQ. The CDR3: CASPPSLTGPQETQYF. Here the CDR3 DNA reads TGTGCCAGCCCTCCTTCACTGACAGGGCCCCAAGAGACCCAGTACTTC.

This chain connects TRBV28 to TRBJ1-5, with D possibly being TRBD1 (6 bases). Looked up from germline, CDR1 is MDHEN and CDR2 is SYDVKM. V gave up 5 bases and J gave up 1 base, with 9 bases separating them. The CDR3 sequence is 14 residues long. The CDR3 region is CASSRDTSNQPQHF. The CDR3 coding sequence is TGTGCCAGCAGTAGGGACACCAGCAATCAGCCCCAGCATTTT.

The DNA for the CDR3 is TGCGCCAGCAGCCAGGAGGACAGGGGGCGAGGAGATACGCAGTATTTT. It yields the protein CASSQEDRGRGDTQYF. The rearrangement joins TRBV4-3 to TRBJ2-3; 11 positions agree with TRBD1. The CDR3 has 16 residues. With 3 bases clipped from V and 5 bases from J, the junction kept 7 bases outside the gene matches. Germline V gene sequence: CDR1 LGHNA, CDR2 YSLEER.

This clone has a handful of counts. The chain links TRBV10-3 to TRBJ1-3; no firm D call. CDR1 and CDR2 from the germline V gene are ENHRY and SYGVKD. The CDR3 has 14 amino acids. V was shortened by 1 base and J by 6 bases, with 10 bases between the two germline ends. This chain's CDR3 is CAISELSTLNTIYF. CDR3 bases: TGTGCCATCAGTGAGTTGAGTACCCTAAACACCATATATTTT.

The V and J genes are TRBV9 and TRBJ2-2, with 8 bases that match TRBD1. Trimming removed 2 bases from V and 0 bases from J; junction bases left unmatched: 12. Germline CDR1 is SGDLS and CDR2 is YYNGEE. This CDR3 contains 19 residues. CDR3 sequence: CASSVLLGVGQANTGELFF. The CDR3, as DNA: TGTGCCAGCAGCGTGTTGTTGGGAGTGGGACAGGCGAACACCGGGGAGCTGTTTTTT.

This chain joins TRBV5-1 and TRBJ1-4; 7 bases line up with TRBD1. The CDR3 totals 16 residues. Germline V gives CDR1 SGHRS, CDR2 YFSETQ. V was pared by 1 base and J by 7 bases, with 10 bases of the junction left unmatched. The chain's CDR3 is CASSLIGQGGVEKLFF. For the CDR3, the DNA is TGCGCCAGCAGCTTGATTGGGCAGGGGGGAGTTGAAAAACTGTTTTTT.

The genes are TRBV7-2 and TRBJ1-5, with 8 bases that match TRBD1. Looked up from germline, CDR1 is SGHTA and CDR2 is FQGNSA. CDR3 size: 15 residues. With V trimmed by 3 bases and J by 5 bases, 6 bases remained unmatched. The CDR3: CASSFIGTGYQPQHF. The CDR3 DNA reads TGTGCCAGCAGCTTTATTGGGACAGGCTATCAGCCCCAGCATTTT.